This passage covers 26 T cell receptor beta chains from one sample sequenced in a study of T-cell reconstitution after alpha-beta-depleted transplantation in children. Unique molecular identifiers were incorporated into the prepared TCRbeta library. A single record per CDR3 protein comes from TCRdb applying MiXCR to the PCR reads. The sample consists of approximately 250,000 distinct CDR3 sequences, over 20% of them appearing once. Sequencing was performed on PBMCs, taken before TCRalphabeta/CD19-depleted stem cell transplant. The receptors originated from a girl aged 2-10 years with Fanconi anemia, due to receive a stem cell transplant.

This clonotype was observed many times. The V call is TRBV21-1, the J call TRBJ2-7; the table's D call of TRBD1 was not tested on the DNA. TRBV21-1 is listed as a pseudogene. This CDR3 comprises 15 residues. The CDR3 sequence is CASSGTGTGHYEQYF. CDR3 bases: TGTGCCAGCAGCGGAACCGGGACAGGTCACTACGAGCAGTACTTC.

This clonotype has more than one count but fewer than ten. V is TRBV20-1 and J is TRBJ1-5, with TRBD1 matching 7 bases. CDR1 and CDR2 from the germline V gene are DFQATT and SNEGSKA (reference sequence). Trimming took 3 bases from V and 6 from J; bases not matched to a gene: 11. The length of the CDR3 is 15 residues. The CDR3 bases are TGCAGTGCTAGCGTAGGGACAGTCCAGGGTCAGCCCCAGCATTTT. Translated, it gives CSASVGTVQGQPQHF.

This clonotype was seen at least ten times. This chain joins TRBV6-4 and TRBJ2-3; the D is unclear. The germline gives CDR1 MRHNA, CDR2 SNTAGT. This CDR3 spans 13 amino acids. Trimming shortened V by 0 bases and J by 6 bases, and 7 bases separated the two germline ends. The CDR3 sequence is CASSDSAMDTQYF. The CDR3 DNA sequence: TGTGCCAGCAGTGACTCAGCTATGGATACGCAGTATTTT.

This clonotype was seen ten or more times. V and J are TRBV5-1 and TRBJ2-5; D ambiguous. Germline V gives CDR1 SGHRS, CDR2 YFSETQ. V lost 0 bases to trimming and J lost 0 bases, with 6 bases between them. The CDR3 sequence is 14 residues long. CDR3 loop: CASSLAAYQETQYF. The CDR3 DNA sequence: TGCGCCAGCAGCTTGGCCGCGTACCAAGAGACCCAGTACTTC.

This clonotype has a count of ten or more. The chain links TRBV10-3 to TRBJ2-3; 8 nucleotides line up with TRBD2. Per the germline V gene, CDR1 is ENHRY and CDR2 is SYGVKD. This CDR3 contains 16 residues. The V and J ends lost 10 bases and 2 bases, in that order; junction bases with no gene match: 14. CDR3 protein: CATKDSGSGITDTQYF. The CDR3 nucleotides are TGTGCCACCAAGGATAGTGGTAGCGGGATCACAGATACGCAGTATTTT.

The J gene is TRBJ2-1, the V gene TRBV7-2, with 13 bases lining up with TRBD2. The germline gives CDR1 SGHTA, CDR2 FQGNSA. The CDR3 is made up of 16 amino acids. The junction had 6 bases not matched to a gene; V was cut back by 5 bases and J by 5 bases. The CDR3 reads CASSLRLAGGHNEQFF. CDR3 DNA: TGTGCCAGCAGCCTAAGACTAGCGGGGGGTCACAATGAGCAGTTCTTC. Complete variable domain (other parts from reference TRBV7-2 and TRBJ2-1): GAGVSQSPSNKVTEKGKDVELRCDPISGHTALYWYRQSLGQGLEFLIYFQGNSAPDKSGLPSDRFSAERTGGSVSTLTIQRTQQEDSAVYLCASSLRLAGGHNEQFFGPGTRLTVL.

This clonotype was seen many times. This chain joins TRBV7-8 and TRBJ2-5; a weak D match, TRBD2 (5 bases). Germline CDR1 SGHVS, CDR2 FQNEAQ. The CDR3 length is 15 residues. V lost 5 bases and J lost 8, with 21 bases in between. This chain's CDR3 is CASSPHAGSAGTQYF. Written as DNA, the CDR3 is TGTGCCAGCAGCCCTCACGCGGGCTCCGCAGGAACCCAGTACTTC.

The chain has TRBV13 and TRBJ2-7, with TRBD1 identical over 8 bases. The trim removed 0 bases at V and 4 bases at J, leaving 14 bases unmatched. The CDR3 covers 18 residues. Germline V gene data show CDR1 as PRHDT and CDR2 as FYEKMQ (reference sequence). CDR3 sequence (DNA): TGTGCCAGCAGCTTAGGGAAGGGGAGGACAGGGAGAATTTACGAGCAGTACTTC. It is translated as CASSLGKGRTGRIYEQYF.

For the CDR3, the DNA is TGTGCCAGCAGTTACTCTTTAGCGGGAGAGGGCTACAATGAGCAGTTCTTC. Amino acid sequence: CASSYSLAGEGYNEQFF. The rearrangement uses TRBV6-2 or TRBV6-3 and TRBJ2-1; 9 nucleotides agree with TRBD2. After removal of 0 bases from V and 3 bases from J, the junction contained 6 bases not matched to a gene. The CDR3 contains 17 residues. The germline V gene encodes CDR1 MNHEY and CDR2 SVGEGT.

This clonotype was observed a single time. J is TRBJ2-1 and V is TRBV3-1, with D unclear. The CDR3 sequence is 15 residues long. V was cut by 5 bases and J by 5 bases, with 16 bases left in between. CDR1 LGHDT and CDR2 YNNKEL come from the germline V gene (reference sequence). This chain's CDR3 is CASSTDGLENNEQFF. In nucleotides, the CDR3 is TGTGCCAGCAGCACGGATGGGCTAGAAAACAATGAGCAGTTCTTC.

The chain employs TRBV7-8 and TRBJ2-5, with D possibly being TRBD1 or TRBD2 (6 bases each). This CDR3 has 14 residues. V dropped 6 bases and J dropped 5 bases, with 16 bases sitting between them. The germline CDR1 and CDR2 sequences are SGHVS and FQNEAQ. CDR3: CASSHITGRETQYF. CDR3 DNA: TGTGCCAGCAGTCATATAACAGGGAGGGAGACCCAGTACTTC.

In this sample, this clonotype turned up a few times. The CDR3 DNA reads as TGCAGCGTTGGGGCTAGCGTCGGAGATACGCAGTATTTT. It specifies CSVGASVGDTQYF. The chain links TRBV29-1 to TRBJ2-3; a possible D gene is TRBD2 (6 bases). The V end was cut by 4 bases, the J end by 5 bases, with 13 bases between. The CDR3 runs 13 residues. Germline V gene data show CDR1 as SQVTM and CDR2 as ANQGSEA.

The rearrangement links TRBV7-3 to TRBJ2-1; D is possibly TRBD2 (6 bases). V was clipped by 2 bases and J by 4 bases, with 15 bases between them. This CDR3 spans 16 amino acids. Germline V gene sequence: CDR1 SGHTA, CDR2 FQGTGA. The CDR3: CASSLAVGGPYNEQFF. The CDR3 DNA is TGTGCCAGCAGCTTAGCGGTGGGGGGTCCGTACAATGAGCAGTTCTTC.

This clonotype was counted a few times. The gene calls are TRBV5-1 and TRBJ2-7; 10 bases are a match to TRBD1. Germline loops: CDR1 SGHRS, CDR2 YFSETQ. Trimming took 0 bases from V and 3 from J; bases not matched to a gene: 15. The CDR3 is 19 residues long. CDR3 protein: CASSLARTGGSIGIYEQYF. CDR3 DNA sequence: TGCGCCAGCAGCTTGGCGAGGACAGGGGGGTCTATAGGAATCTACGAGCAGTACTTC. The full variable domain, rest sourced from reference TRBV5-1 and TRBJ2-7, is KAGVTQTPRYLIKTRGQQVTLSCSPISGHRSVSWYQQTPGQGLQFLFEYFSETQRNKGNFPGRFSGRQFSNSRSEMNVSTLELGDSALYLCASSLARTGGSIGIYEQYFGPGTRLTVT.

This clonotype was seen a handful of times. The chain carries TRBV28 and TRBJ2-7, with 7 positions matching TRBD1. The CDR3 loop spans 14 amino acids. With V trimmed by 3 bases and J by 4 bases, 6 bases remained unmatched. CDR1 is MDHEN, CDR2 SYDVKM, per germline. The CDR3 DNA is TGTGCCAGCAGTTTTGACAGGGATCGTTACGAGCAGTACTTC. It yields the protein CASSFDRDRYEQYF.

The J gene is TRBJ2-7, the V gene TRBV12-3 or TRBV12-4; D may be TRBD1 (6 bases). V was shortened by 7 bases and J by 5 bases, with 15 bases between the two germline ends. This CDR3 comprises 13 residues. The CDR3 DNA is TGTGCCAGCAATACAGGGAATAGTAACGAGCAGTACTTC. It translates to CASNTGNSNEQYF.

The chain combines TRBV18 with TRBJ2-4; D unresolved. Germline CDR1 KGHSH, CDR2 LQKENI. Trimming stripped 4 bases from V and 5 bases from J, with 3 bases between. This CDR3 is 11 amino acids long. This CDR3 is CASSLENIQYF. CDR3 nucleotides: TGTGCCAGCTCACTAGAAAACATTCAGTACTTC. Supplemented by reference TRBV18 and TRBJ2-4, the full variable domain reads NAGVMQNPRHLVRRRGQEARLRCSPMKGHSHVYWYRQLPEEGLKFMVYLQKENIIDESGMPKERFSAEFPKEGPSILRIQQVVRGDSAAYFCASSLENIQYFGAGTRLSVL.

This clonotype has at least ten counts. The chain combines TRBV5-1 with TRBJ2-7; 13 bases are shared with TRBD2. Per germline, CDR1 SGHRS and CDR2 YFSETQ. This CDR3 has 16 amino acids. The V and J ends lost 0 bases and 3 bases, in that order; junction bases with no gene match: 3. The CDR3 bases are TGCGCCAGCAGCTTGGCTCGGACTAGCGGGAGCTACGAGCAGTACTTC. Its protein is CASSLARTSGSYEQYF.

This clonotype was observed once. The rearrangement uses TRBV6-5 and TRBJ1-1; D not resolved. V was shortened by 0 bases and J by 2 bases, with 10 bases between the two germline ends. CDR3 length equals 15 residues. The germline V gene has CDR1 MNHEY and CDR2 SVGAGI. The CDR3 reads CASSYSIWGNTEAFF. In nucleotides, the CDR3 is TGTGCCAGCAGTTACTCGATCTGGGGAAACACTGAAGCTTTCTTT.

This clonotype was picked up many times. This chain connects TRBV13 to TRBJ2-2; weak D call: TRBD1 (5 bases). Germline values: CDR1 PRHDT, CDR2 FYEKMQ (reference sequence). The length of the CDR3 is 14 residues. V gave up 3 bases and J gave up 3 bases, with 8 bases separating them. As DNA, the CDR3 is TGTGCCAGCAGCTTTGGGGCCTACACCGGGGAGCTGTTTTTT. This sequence encodes CASSFGAYTGELFF.

This clonotype was counted between two and nine times. V usage is TRBV20-1 and J usage is TRBJ1-4; no firm D call. CDR1 and CDR2 from the germline V gene are DFQATT and SNEGSKA (reference sequence). The germline V and J ends were trimmed by 3 bases and 0 bases, with 8 bases remaining between them. This CDR3 is built from 14 residues. In DNA, the CDR3 is TGCAGTGCTAGCCGGGTGGCAACTAATGAAAAACTGTTTTTT. Translating it yields CSASRVATNEKLFF.

This clonotype showed up many times. V and J are TRBV20-1 and TRBJ2-1; no clear D. This CDR3 is 12 amino acids long. Germline V gene lookup returns CDR1 DFQATT and CDR2 SNEGSKA (reference sequence). V lost 0 bases to trimming and J lost 6 bases, with 6 bases between them. The CDR3 here is CSARDMANEQFF. The CDR3 DNA follows: TGCAGTGCTAGAGATATGGCCAATGAGCAGTTCTTC.

This clonotype came up a few times. The chain recombines TRBV7-2 with TRBJ2-3; TRBD2 matches at 14 bases. V was pared by 5 bases and J by 3 bases, with 4 bases of the junction left unmatched. The germline V gene has CDR1 SGHTA and CDR2 FQGNSA. The CDR3 has 16 amino acids. As DNA, the CDR3 is TGTGCCAGCAGCCCAGGGACTAGCGGGGGTACAGATACGCAGTATTTT. Translation gives CASSPGTSGGTDTQYF. Full variable domain (outside the CDR3, taken from reference TRBV7-2 and TRBJ2-3): GAGVSQSPSNKVTEKGKDVELRCDPISGHTALYWYRQSLGQGLEFLIYFQGNSAPDKSGLPSDRFSAERTGGSVSTLTIQRTQQEDSAVYLCASSPGTSGGTDTQYFGPGTRLTVL.

This clonotype was recorded a few times. The J gene is TRBJ1-2, the V gene TRBV28; maybe TRBD1 (5 bases). This CDR3 region has 16 residues. Per the germline V gene, CDR1 is MDHEN and CDR2 is SYDVKM. Trimming took off 3 bases at V and 0 bases at J, with 14 bases between the two ends. The CDR3 DNA reads TGTGCCAGCAGTTTTGGATGGGGGTCTCCTAACTATGGCTACACCTTC. Translated: CASSFGWGSPNYGYTF.

This rearrangement joins TRBV6-1 to TRBJ2-7; possibly TRBD1 or TRBD2 for D (5 bases each). Germline assignment: CDR1 MNHNS and CDR2 SASEGT. Trimming left V 6 bases short and J 2 bases short, with 14 bases between. CDR3 length equals 14 residues. This chain's CDR3 is CASSSGTAAYEQYF. The CDR3 DNA follows: TGTGCCAGCAGCTCCGGGACGGCCGCCTACGAGCAGTACTTC.

This chain connects TRBV20-1 to TRBJ2-3; TRBD2 matches at 11 bases. The CDR3 is made up of 20 amino acids. The trim removed 0 bases at V and 4 bases at J, leaving 18 bases unmatched. Germline-derived CDR1 and CDR2 are DFQATT and SNEGSKA (reference sequence). The CDR3 nucleotides read TGCAGTGCTAGAGATCTGGTTAGCGGGGGGGCCTCGAGACGCCCAGATACGCAGTATTTT. This codes for CSARDLVSGGASRRPDTQYF.